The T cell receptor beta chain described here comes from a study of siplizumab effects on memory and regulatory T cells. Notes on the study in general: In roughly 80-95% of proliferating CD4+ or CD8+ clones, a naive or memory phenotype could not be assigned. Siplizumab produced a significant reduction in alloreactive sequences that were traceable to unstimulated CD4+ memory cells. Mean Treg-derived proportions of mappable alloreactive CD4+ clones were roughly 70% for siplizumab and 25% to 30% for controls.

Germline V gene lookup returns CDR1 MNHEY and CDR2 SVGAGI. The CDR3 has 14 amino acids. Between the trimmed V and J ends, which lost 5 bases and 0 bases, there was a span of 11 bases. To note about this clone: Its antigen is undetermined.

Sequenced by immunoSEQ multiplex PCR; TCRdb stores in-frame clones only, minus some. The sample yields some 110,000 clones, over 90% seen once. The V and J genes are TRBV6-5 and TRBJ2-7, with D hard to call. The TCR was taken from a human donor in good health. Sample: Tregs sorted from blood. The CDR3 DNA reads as TGTGCCAGCAGTGTGTCAGCTTCCTCCTACGAGCAGTACTTC. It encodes CASSVSASSYEQYF.